These 28 T cell receptor beta chains originate from one sample sequenced in a study of T cells in Graves' hyperthyroidism and ophthalmopathy. Amplified regions were TCR beta CDR3 sequences from RNA transcripts. In the first-round RT-PCR of the TCR CDR3, the HTBI primer set was used. MiXCR was run by TCRdb on the multiplex PCR reads, yielding one entry per CDR3 protein. The repertoire consists of roughly 100,000 distinct CDR3 sequences, with roughly 40% occurring once and the leading ten covering 9.5% to 13%. Material: peripheral blood or thyroid tissue (not recorded which). Receptors originate from a woman aged 25 to 45 with Graves' hyperthyroidism.

The rearrangement links TRBV28 to TRBJ1-2, with 8 bases lining up with TRBD1. The CDR3 has 13 residues. V lost 5 bases and J lost 8; bases outside the gene matches: 7. The germline V gene has CDR1 MDHEN and CDR2 SYDVKM. This CDR3 reads CASSLMTGDGYTF. In nucleotides, the CDR3 is TGTGCCAGCAGTCTAATGACAGGGGACGGCTACACCTTC.

As regards this clonotype: At one end the junction does not follow the germline gene, possibly because of a read error. The chain has TRBV5-4 and TRBJ2-7; TRBD1 agrees at 7 bases. The CDR3 sequence is 14 residues long. Germline V gene sequence: CDR1 SGHNT, CDR2 YYREEE (reference sequence). For the CDR3, the DNA is TGTGCCAGCAGCCAGGGGGACAGCTATTACGAGCAGCACTTC. Encoded protein: CASSQGDSYYEQHF.

This clonotype came up many times. This sequence joins TRBV28 and TRBJ2-2; tentative D call: TRBD2 (6 bases). V was pared by 8 bases and J by 3 bases, with 10 bases between. Germline V gives CDR1 MDHEN, CDR2 SYDVKM. The CDR3 contains 13 residues. This CDR3 is CASGGMDTGELFF. The CDR3 DNA reads as TGTGCCAGCGGAGGGATGGACACCGGGGAGCTGTTTTTT.

This clonotype was detected many times. The chain is built from TRBV15 and TRBJ1-5; 10 bases match TRBD1. With V trimmed by 3 bases and J by 7 bases, 6 bases remained unmatched. CDR1 and CDR2 (germline): LNHNV, YYDKDF (reference sequence). The CDR3 runs to 15 residues. The CDR3 protein is CATSSRDRGSQPQHF. The CDR3 DNA sequence: TGTGCCACCAGCAGCCGGGACAGGGGTTCGCAGCCCCAGCATTTT. Full variable domain (rest looked up from reference TRBV15 and TRBJ1-5): DAMVIQNPRYQVTQFGKPVTLSCSQTLNHNVMYWYQQKSSQAPKLLFHYYDKDFNNEADTPDNFQSRRPNTSFCFLDIRSPGLGDTAMYLCATSSRDRGSQPQHFGDGTRLSIL.

This clonotype was counted at least ten times. The V gene is TRBV25-1, the J gene TRBJ1-5; D unclear. The germline V gene encodes CDR1 MGHDK and CDR2 SYGVNS. V shed 3 bases and J shed 1 base, with 7 bases lying between them. The CDR3 consists of 14 residues. The CDR3 protein is CASSEMKSNQPQHF. CDR3 in DNA: TGTGCCAGCAGTGAGATGAAGAGCAATCAGCCCCAGCATTTT.

This clonotype was picked up many times. The rearrangement links TRBV6-5 to TRBJ1-5; D is uncertain. V was shortened by 6 bases and J by 2 bases, with 11 bases between the two germline ends. Germline-derived CDR1 and CDR2 are MNHEY and SVGAGI. The CDR3 consists of 14 residues. CDR3 nucleotide sequence: TGTGCCAGCAGCCGAAGTGTTGGCAATCAGCCCCAGCATTTT. The encoded protein is CASSRSVGNQPQHF.

This clonotype has ten or more counts. This chain joins TRBV7-9 and TRBJ1-2, with 12 bases lining up with TRBD1. The V segment lost 2 bases and the J segment 4 bases; nucleotides outside the gene matches: 2. CDR1 SEHNR and CDR2 FQNEAQ come from the germline V gene (reference sequence). There are 15 residues in the CDR3. The CDR3 sequence is CASSLWGQGAYGYTF. Written as DNA, the CDR3 is TGTGCCAGCAGCTTATGGGGACAGGGGGCCTATGGCTACACCTTC.

The chain uses TRBV29-1 and TRBJ1-2; tentative D call: TRBD1 (5 bases). Trimming took off 4 bases at V and 3 bases at J, with 9 bases between the two ends. This CDR3 has 12 amino acids. Germline assignment: CDR1 SQVTM and CDR2 ANQGSEA. CDR3 sequence: CSVGLGDYGYTF. As DNA, the CDR3 is TGCAGCGTTGGATTGGGGGACTATGGCTACACCTTC. Using reference TRBV29-1 and TRBJ1-2 for the parts outside the CDR3, the full variable domain is SAVISQKPSRDICQRGTSLTIQCQVDSQVTMMFWYRQQPGQSLTLIATANQGSEATYESGFVIDKFPISRPNLTFSTLTVSNMSPEDSSIYLCSVGLGDYGYTFGSGTRLTVV.

This clonotype has ten or more counts. V and J are TRBV9 and TRBJ2-6; TRBD1 agrees at 7 bases. Trimming cost V 3 bases and J 11 bases; bases outside gene matches: 11. CDR3 length equals 15 residues. Germline loops: CDR1 SGDLS, CDR2 YYNGEE. CDR3 sequence (DNA): TGTGCCAGCAGCGCCCACCGGGACAGAGGTTACGTCCTGACTTTC. It yields the protein CASSAHRDRGYVLTF.

On this clonotype: It may be a read error: a sequence one base away is much more abundant. V usage is TRBV5-1 and J usage is TRBJ1-2; D unresolved. There are 15 residues in the CDR3. The germline CDR1 and CDR2 sequences are SGHRS and YFSETQ. The CDR3 DNA is TGCGCCAGCAGCATCGCACGGGTTTTTGGCTATGGCTGCACCTTC. This encodes CASSIARVFGYGCTF.

About this clonotype itself: This sequence may be a read error, since a much larger clone differs from it by one base. The chain has TRBV5-1 and TRBJ2-3, with 10 positions matching TRBD2. This CDR3 region has 16 residues. The V and J ends lost 2 bases and 4 bases, in that order; junction bases with no gene match: 7. The germline gives CDR1 SGHRS, CDR2 YFSETQ. CDR3 nucleotides: TGCGCCAGCAGCTTCGGTAGCGGGAGGTCGCCAGATACGCAGTATTTT. Translated, it gives CASSFGSGRSPDTQYF.

This clonotype occurred many times. The chain links TRBV12-3 or TRBV12-4 to TRBJ1-5; the match to TRBD1 covers 8 bases. The CDR3 has 15 residues. With 5 bases clipped from V and 7 bases from J, the junction kept 10 bases outside the gene matches. The CDR3 DNA reads TGTGCCAGCAGTACCCGGACAGGGCTGGGGCAGCCCCAGCATTTT. Its protein is CASSTRTGLGQPQHF.

The chain recombines TRBV10-3 with TRBJ2-7, with 8 bases that match TRBD1. The CDR3 contains 14 residues. Per germline, CDR1 ENHRY and CDR2 SYGVKD. With V trimmed by 3 bases and J by 3 bases, 4 bases remained unmatched. CDR3 bases: TGTGCCATCAGTGACGACAGGGGAGACTACGAGCAGTACTTC. Residues: CAISDDRGDYEQYF.

This chain connects TRBV7-2 to TRBJ1-2; possibly TRBD1 for D (6 bases). Germline V lookup: CDR1 SGHTA, CDR2 FQGNSA. The CDR3 is 16 residues long. V was shortened by 5 bases and J by 6 bases, with 22 bases between the two germline ends. The CDR3, as DNA: TGTGCCAGCAGCGTAGGGGGGACGCCAGGTCTCGATGGCTACACCTTC. Translating it yields CASSVGGTPGLDGYTF.

This clonotype was seen at least ten times. The rearrangement joins TRBV7-9 to TRBJ2-2; 7 bases map to TRBD1. The length of the CDR3 is 15 residues. Unmatched junction bases numbered 6, after V lost 2 bases and J lost 6 bases. The germline V gene encodes CDR1 SEHNR and CDR2 FQNEAQ (reference sequence). CDR3: CASSLRQGLAGELFF. The CDR3 bases are TGTGCCAGCAGCTTACGACAGGGTTTAGCCGGGGAGCTGTTTTTT.

This clonotype was seen many times. The rearrangement joins TRBV7-2 to TRBJ1-1; weak D call: TRBD1 (6 bases). Germline V gene lookup returns CDR1 SGHTA and CDR2 FQGNSA. Trimming took off 8 bases at V and 7 bases at J, with 20 bases between the two ends. The CDR3 totals 14 residues. The CDR3 here is CASSLDRRSSEAFF. CDR3 in DNA: TGTGCCAGCTCCCTCGACAGGCGATCTAGTGAAGCTTTCTTT.

This clonotype was detected ten times or more. A read error may explain this, as a much larger clone is one base away. The chain uses TRBV14 and TRBJ2-7; D remains unclear. V lost 4 bases to trimming and J lost 3 bases, with 13 bases between them. The CDR3 contains 14 residues. The germline gives CDR1 SGHDN, CDR2 FVKESK. CDR3 in DNA: TGTGCCAGCAGCCGATTAGTAACAGACTACGAGCAGTACTTC. Encoded protein: CASSRLVTDYEQYF.

This chain connects TRBV2 to TRBJ1-5; 9 positions match TRBD1. Germline CDR1 SNHLY, CDR2 FYNNEI. Trimming removed 9 bases from V and 7 bases from J; junction bases left unmatched: 22. This CDR3 has 18 residues. CDR3 in amino acids: CASGVKDRGFDKLQPQHF. Here the CDR3 DNA reads TGTGCCAGTGGTGTAAAGGACAGGGGATTTGATAAGCTGCAGCCCCAGCATTTT.

This clonotype was counted at least ten times. The chain uses TRBV5-1 and TRBJ2-7; 8 positions match TRBD2. Germline V gives CDR1 SGHRS, CDR2 YFSETQ. This CDR3 is built from 17 residues. V shed 2 bases and J 4 bases; nucleotides not matched to a gene: 14. The CDR3 reads CASSFQFQREHVYEQYF. CDR3 sequence (DNA): TGCGCCAGCAGCTTCCAATTCCAGCGGGAGCATGTATACGAGCAGTACTTC.

V and J are TRBV10-3 and TRBJ1-1; 10 bases map to TRBD1. The junction had 4 bases not matched to a gene; V was cut back by 7 bases and J by 2 bases. CDR3 length: 14 residues. Germline assignment: CDR1 ENHRY and CDR2 SYGVKD. The CDR3 sequence: CAITRQGANTEAFF. In DNA form, the CDR3 reads TGTGCCATCACTAGACAGGGGGCAAACACTGAAGCTTTCTTT.

The chain couples TRBV6-5 to TRBJ1-5, with 11 positions matching TRBD1. The junction had 7 bases not matched to a gene; V was cut back by 7 bases and J by 2 bases. Germline V gives CDR1 MNHEY, CDR2 SVGAGI. CDR3 size: 16 residues. CDR3 in amino acids: CASTPDRGLRNQPQHF. The CDR3 DNA sequence: TGTGCCAGCACCCCGGACAGGGGGCTCCGCAATCAGCCCCAGCATTTT.

This clonotype has ten or more counts. The CDR3 here is CASSFGTASYGYTF. The CDR3 DNA is TGTGCCAGCAGTTTTGGGACGGCGAGCTATGGCTACACCTTC. The chain carries TRBV28 and TRBJ1-2, with D possibly matching TRBD1 (5 bases). In germline, CDR1 is MDHEN, CDR2 SYDVKM. The CDR3 runs to 14 residues. The V end lost 3 bases, the J end lost 4 bases, and 12 bases lay between the germline ends.

This clonotype was seen ten or more times. The rearrangement joins TRBV28 to TRBJ2-5; TRBD1 matches at 9 bases. The trim removed 3 bases at V and 4 bases at J, leaving 12 bases unmatched. Germline loops: CDR1 MDHEN, CDR2 SYDVKM. The CDR3 has 17 amino acids. The chain's CDR3 is CASSLMPGTGFGETQYF. CDR3 bases: TGTGCCAGCAGTTTGATGCCCGGGACAGGGTTTGGAGAGACCCAGTACTTC.

Turning to this clonotype: This clone may be a read error of a much larger clone one base away. The chain recombines TRBV7-3 with TRBJ1-4, with D possibly being TRBD1 (6 bases). This CDR3 is 14 amino acids long. CDR1 SGHTA and CDR2 FQGTGA come from the germline V gene. The CDR3 is CASRSQGSGEKLFF. DNA for the CDR3: TGCGCCAGCAGGTCACAGGGTTCGGGCGAAAAACTGTTTTTT.

The chain joins TRBV7-2 to TRBJ2-2, with D possibly matching TRBD1 (6 bases). The ends were cut back, 1 base at V and 0 bases at J, with 9 bases in the middle. In germline, CDR1 is SGHTA, CDR2 FQGNSA. CDR3 length: 16 residues. This CDR3 is CASSLGRTANTGELFF. DNA of the CDR3: TGTGCCAGCAGCTTAGGACGGACAGCGAACACCGGGGAGCTGTTTTTT. Full variable domain (remainder filled in from reference TRBV7-2 and TRBJ2-2): GAGVSQSPSNKVTEKGKDVELRCDPISGHTALYWYRQSLGQGLEFLIYFQGNSAPDKSGLPSDRFSAERTGGSVSTLTIQRTQQEDSAVYLCASSLGRTANTGELFFGEGSRLTVL.

This sequence joins TRBV28 and TRBJ2-7; possibly TRBD1 or TRBD2 for D (5 bases each). Germline loops: CDR1 MDHEN, CDR2 SYDVKM. This CDR3 is built from 14 residues. V gave up 1 base and J gave up 0 bases, with 7 bases separating them. CDR3 DNA: TGTGCCAGCAGTTTATATGGGGGCTCCTACGAGCAGTACTTC. Encoded protein: CASSLYGGSYEQYF.

The V call is TRBV5-6, the J call TRBJ2-6, with D uncertain. Germline CDR1 SGHDT, CDR2 YYEEEE. V dropped 5 bases and J dropped 0 bases, with 9 bases sitting between them. The CDR3 consists of 15 residues. CDR3 amino acids: CASSGWTSGANVLTF. CDR3 DNA sequence: TGTGCCAGCAGTGGGTGGACCTCTGGGGCCAACGTCCTGACTTTC. Variable domain in full (rest from reference TRBV5-6 and TRBJ2-6): DAGVTQSPTHLIKTRGQQVTLRCSPKSGHDTVSWYQQALGQGPQFIFQYYEEEERQRGNFPDRFSGHQFPNYSSELNVNALLLGDSALYLCASSGWTSGANVLTFGAGSRLTVL.

This chain connects TRBV7-2 to TRBJ2-7, with TRBD2 matching over 10 bases. There are 16 residues in the CDR3. Trimming removed 5 bases from V and 0 bases from J; junction bases left unmatched: 7. Germline values: CDR1 SGHTA, CDR2 FQGNSA. CDR3: CASSPGASGSSYEQYF. The DNA for the CDR3 is TGTGCCAGCAGCCCTGGGGCTAGCGGGAGCTCCTACGAGCAGTACTTC.